These 6 T cell receptor beta chains were all obtained from the same sample, sequenced in a study of T cells in Graves' hyperthyroidism and ophthalmopathy. Amplified TCR beta CDR3 regions came from RNA transcripts. First-round RT-PCR with HTBI primers amplified the TCR CDR3 region. MiXCR was run by TCRdb on the multiplex PCR reads, yielding one entry per CDR3 protein. The sample has 400,000 to 500,000 distinct CDR3 sequences; approximately 15% are singletons. The sequenced material came from blood. These receptors were collected from a young woman with Graves' hyperthyroidism.

This clonotype came up many times. The rearrangement links TRBV24-1 to TRBJ2-5, with no clear D. Trimming cost V 0 bases and J 4 bases, with 2 bases left between them. The CDR3 length is 12 residues. Germline V gene lookup returns CDR1 KGHDR and CDR2 SFDVKD. For the CDR3, the DNA is TGTGCCACCAGTGATTTGTCAGAGACCCAGTACTTC. Translating gives CATSDLSETQYF.

V gene TRBV19 combines with J gene TRBJ2-5; the D gene is possibly TRBD1 (6 bases). The CDR3 length is 17 residues. The V end was cut by 6 bases, the J end by 4 bases, with 24 bases between. The V gene's germline CDR1 is LNHDA and CDR2 SQIVND (reference sequence). The CDR3 DNA sequence: TGTGCCAGTAGAAGAGGGAGTGGGGGCAGGACCACAGAGACCCAGTACTTC. It is translated as CASRRGSGGRTTETQYF. Full variable domain (rest looked up from reference TRBV19 and TRBJ2-5): DGGITQSPKYLFRKEGQNVTLSCEQNLNHDAMYWYRQDPGQGLRLIYYSQIVNDFQKGDIAEGYSVSREKKESFPLTVTSAQKNPTAFYLCASRRGSGGRTTETQYFGPGTRLLVL.

This clonotype was seen ten or more times. The chain has TRBV27 and TRBJ2-5; 8 nucleotides line up with TRBD1. In germline, CDR1 is MNHEY, CDR2 SMNVEV (reference sequence). With V trimmed by 3 bases and J by 5 bases, 5 bases remained unmatched. There are 14 residues in the CDR3. The CDR3 region has the DNA TGTGCCAGCAGTTTGACAGGGGAGTGGGAGACCCAGTACTTC. Translated, it gives CASSLTGEWETQYF.

This clonotype has more than one count but fewer than ten. The J gene is TRBJ1-2, the V gene TRBV18; D is possibly TRBD1 (5 bases). V shed 0 bases and J shed 10 bases, with 21 bases lying between them. The CDR3 length is 16 residues. Germline CDR1 and CDR2: KGHSH and LQKENI. CDR3 amino acids: CASSPPSSRQIHDYTF. For the CDR3, the DNA is TGTGCCAGCTCACCACCGAGCAGTCGACAGATTCATGACTACACCTTC.

With respect to this clonotype: Since a much larger clone is just one base distant, this may be a read error. V gene TRBV7-2 combines with J gene TRBJ2-5; 12 bases agree with TRBD2. The CDR3 extends over 16 amino acids. J lost 5 bases, V lost 2 bases, and 6 bases had no gene match. The V gene's germline CDR1 is SGHTA and CDR2 FQGNSA. The CDR3 sequence is CASSLTTSGRGETQYF. The CDR3 DNA reads as TGTGCCAGCAGCTTAACGACTAGCGGGAGAGGGGAGACCCAGTACTTC.

This clonotype was recorded many times. The chain carries TRBV27 and TRBJ1-1; a possible D gene is TRBD1 (5 bases). V lost 0 bases, J lost 4 bases, and 12 bases lay in between. This CDR3 is 15 amino acids long. CDR1 MNHEY and CDR2 SMNVEV come from the germline V gene (reference sequence). The CDR3 is CASSLSTRGGTEAFF. CDR3 DNA sequence: TGTGCCAGCAGTTTATCGACTAGGGGTGGCACTGAAGCTTTCTTT.